Listed below are T cell receptor beta chains from one sample, sequenced in a study of graft-versus-host responses after intestinal transplantation. No antigen has been assigned to these receptors. The assay was immunoSEQ multiplex PCR, and TCRdb's table has in-frame clones only and misses some. The sample holds roughly 99,000 clones, approximately 90% seen once. This material consisted of unstimulated CD4+ T cells sorted from spleen or lymph node cells, taken before transplant. The origin of the receptors is a human donor who was the organ donor for an intestinal transplant. Each CDR3 is given without its conserved first and last residue. Fields, in order: D gene, clone size, J gene, V gene, CDR3 protein. A D gene is named only where the DNA matches it firmly. The size entry is marked missing in some rows and otherwise reads once, few, many or a size class.

.	.	TRBJ2-6	TRBV18	ASQEAGTGANVLT
.	.	TRBJ2-3	TRBV10-1	ASSATDTQY
.	.	TRBJ2-2	TRBV4-2	ASSQAMNTGELF
.	.	TRBJ2-5	TRBV18	ASSPPWEETQY
.	.	TRBJ2-5	TRBV7-7	ASSLGPGVRETQY
.	few	TRBJ2-4	TRBV29-1	SVSPGYKNIQY
TRBD2	.	TRBJ2-5	TRBV5-6	ASSLAGGGISGSLETQY
.	.	TRBJ2-7	TRBV18	ASSPGGDYEQY
.	.	.	TRBV11-3	ASSHRGTLPSYEQY
.	.	TRBJ1-1	TRBV5-5	ASSSRLTWLTEAF
.	.	TRBJ2-1	TRBV5-1	ASSKQGAPTYNEQF
.	.	TRBJ1-1	TRBV7-6	ASSRGQNTEAF